Detailed here is one TCR beta chain. Its antigen is unidentified. Those who donated were healthy bone marrow donors. Vbeta (60) and Jbeta (13) primers were used in the PCR. Assay: immunoSEQ multiplex PCR; the TCRdb copy retains only in-frame clones and omits some. The sample consists of about 150,000 clones, 84% of them appearing once. The CDR3 totals 13 residues. Germline V gives CDR1 SEHNR, CDR2 FQNEAQ (reference sequence). V lost 7 bases and J lost 5, with 14 bases in between. These data belong to a study of cytomegalovirus exposure and HLA in healthy donors. Across the study: HLA-typed donors contributed 80 million to 85 million unique TCRs, which were held in an early data release. The study's findings and limits: A missense DCLRE1C variant was associated with V- and J-gene trimming of TCR beta chains in a later analysis, and an independent cohort replicated the association. Accurate HLA-A and HLA-B prediction from TCR beta sequences was reported for most subjects.

The sample comprised PBMCs. The rearrangement links TRBV7-9 to TRBJ2-5; perhaps TRBD1 as D (5 bases). The receptor was isolated from a young man in good health and CMV-seronegative. CDR3 loop: CASNSRVEETQYF. The CDR3 coding sequence is TGTGCCAGCAACTCCAGGGTAGAGGAGACCCAGTACTTC.